These 32 T cell receptor beta chains originate from one sample sequenced in a study of blood T cell repertoires in COVID-19. Only in-frame clones appear in the TCRdb table, and some are missing; sequencing was by immunoSEQ multiplex PCR. The table lists about 32,000 clones, roughly 91% of them singletons, with roughly 1% in the top ten. Sequenced input: peripheral blood. All receptors derive from a man in his 70s with active or convalescent COVID-19.

The chain recombines TRBV4-2 with TRBJ1-2; no firm D call. Germline CDR1 and CDR2: LGHNA and YNFKEQ. CDR3 length: 15 amino acids. Trimming took off 1 base at V and 2 bases at J, with 11 bases between the two ends. The CDR3 here is CASSQGVGGNYGYTF. The CDR3 region has the DNA TGTGCCAGCAGCCAAGGGGTAGGAGGGAACTATGGCTACACCTTC.

The chain is built from TRBV19 and TRBJ2-7; D remains unclear. V lost 6 bases and J lost 0, with 9 bases in between. Germline CDR1 LNHDA, CDR2 SQIVND (reference sequence). The CDR3 length is 13 residues. The CDR3 region has the DNA TGTGCCAGTAGCATAATCCTCTCCTACGAGCAGTACTTC. Protein sequence: CASSIILSYEQYF.

The chain combines TRBV6-5 with TRBJ1-5; D is possibly TRBD1 (5 bases). Germline CDR1 and CDR2: MNHEY and SVGAGI. The CDR3 is made up of 14 amino acids. V lost 9 bases and J lost 0, with 12 bases in between. The CDR3 DNA follows: TGTGCCAGTTCGATCGGGGGTAGCAATCAGCCCCAGCATTTT. It is translated as CASSIGGSNQPQHF.

The chain employs TRBV5-4 and TRBJ1-2, with 8 bases lining up with TRBD1. Germline V lookup: CDR1 SGHNT, CDR2 YYREEE (reference sequence). The CDR3 consists of 14 residues. J was trimmed by 4 bases and V by 5 bases; bases with no gene match: 7. CDR3 bases: TGTGCCAGCAGATGGCAGGGGGCGGGCTATGGCTACACCTTC. It encodes CASRWQGAGYGYTF.

CDR3: CASSATGIGYTF. The CDR3 nucleotides are TGTGCCAGCAGTGCGACCGGGATCGGCTACACCTTC. The rearrangement joins TRBV6-4 to TRBJ1-2; the D is unclear. The CDR3 sequence is 12 residues long. Per the germline V gene, CDR1 is MRHNA and CDR2 is SNTAGT. With 4 bases removed from V and 8 bases from J, the gap between germline ends came to 11 bases.

V gene TRBV19 combines with J gene TRBJ1-2; unclear D gene. The V gene's germline CDR1 is LNHDA and CDR2 SQIVND (reference sequence). Trimming cost V 7 bases and J 0 bases, with 12 bases left between them. This CDR3 has 14 amino acids. The CDR3: CASNPGYPNYGYTF. In DNA, the CDR3 is TGTGCCAGTAATCCCGGGTACCCTAACTATGGCTACACCTTC.

The gene calls are TRBV5-4 and TRBJ2-3; D remains unclear. Trimming pared 4 bases from V and 0 bases from J, leaving 6 bases between. CDR3 size: 13 residues. Per the germline V gene, CDR1 is SGHNT and CDR2 is YYREEE (reference sequence). The CDR3 region has the DNA TGTGCCAGCAGCCGGAGCAGCACAGATACGCAGTATTTT. As protein: CASSRSSTDTQYF.

J is TRBJ1-1 and V is TRBV7-9, with 8 bases aligning to TRBD1. The ends lost 5 bases at V and 4 bases at J; junction bases unmatched: 18. The CDR3 has 18 amino acids. From germline, CDR1 is SEHNR and CDR2 FQNEAQ (reference sequence). The CDR3 sequence is CASSQRTGMRELGTEAFF. The CDR3 DNA sequence: TGTGCCAGCAGCCAACGGACAGGGATGAGAGAATTAGGCACTGAAGCTTTCTTT.

V is TRBV4-2 and J is TRBJ2-3, with 10 bases lining up with TRBD2. The CDR3 runs to 19 residues. The germline V gene has CDR1 LGHNA and CDR2 YNFKEQ. J gave up 6 bases and V 0 bases, and 15 bases lay outside the gene matches. The CDR3 sequence: CASSQDGSQLAGFSDTQYF. DNA for the CDR3: TGTGCCAGCAGCCAAGATGGTAGTCAACTAGCGGGATTCTCGGATACGCAGTATTTT.

The gene calls are TRBV9 and TRBJ2-2, with D maybe TRBD1 (5 bases). V lost 2 bases and J lost 2, with 7 bases in between. Germline V lookup: CDR1 SGDLS, CDR2 YYNGEE. This CDR3 has 14 residues. CDR3 sequence: CASSVQGNTGELFF. The CDR3 DNA is TGTGCCAGCAGCGTGCAGGGAAACACCGGGGAGCTGTTTTTT.

This clone was counted a single time. The DNA of the CDR3 is TGTGCCAGCAGCCCCCAGCCGGGACTGATCTACGAGCAGTACTTC. The encoded protein is CASSPQPGLIYEQYF. The V and J genes are TRBV7-3 and TRBJ2-7, with D maybe TRBD2 (6 bases). The V end lost 5 bases, the J end lost 3 bases, and 17 bases lay between the germline ends. Germline V gene data show CDR1 as SGHTA and CDR2 as FQGTGA. CDR3 length: 15 amino acids.

The chain carries TRBV6-5 and TRBJ1-2; D remains ambiguous. This CDR3 is built from 13 residues. Germline CDR1 and CDR2: MNHEY and SVGAGI. Trimming took 6 bases from V and 8 from J, leaving 16 bases between them. CDR3 bases: TGTGCCAGCAGAAAAGACAACTTGGTGGGCTACACCTTC. This sequence encodes CASRKDNLVGYTF.

V is TRBV7-2 and J is TRBJ2-3, with D perhaps matching TRBD1 (5 bases). The ends were cut back, 4 bases at V and 2 bases at J, with 10 bases in the middle. CDR3 length equals 14 residues. From germline, CDR1 is SGHTA and CDR2 FQGNSA. The CDR3 nucleotides read TGTGCCAGCAGCTCGCCCAGGGACACAGATACGCAGTATTTT. Its translation is CASSSPRDTDTQYF.

The chain employs TRBV5-6 and TRBJ1-1; 7 positions agree with TRBD1. Germline CDR1 SGHDT, CDR2 YYEEEE. This CDR3 is 14 amino acids long. Losses at the gene ends were 4 bases for V and 7 bases for J; bases not matched to a gene: 10. CDR3 DNA sequence: TGTGCCAGCAGCCAGCTAGACAGGGTGGGTGAAGCTTTCTTT. It encodes CASSQLDRVGEAFF. Based on the CDR3 plus reference TRBV5-6 and TRBJ1-1, the full variable domain is DAGVTQSPTHLIKTRGQQVTLRCSPKSGHDTVSWYQQALGQGPQFIFQYYEEEERQRGNFPDRFSGHQFPNYSSELNVNALLLGDSALYLCASSQLDRVGEAFFGQGTRLTVV.

The rearrangement joins TRBV5-4 to TRBJ1-2; TRBD1 might be the D (6 bases). Trimming removed 4 bases at V and 4 bases at J, with 11 bases between. CDR1 and CDR2 (germline): SGHNT, YYREEE (reference sequence). The CDR3 is made up of 13 amino acids. The CDR3, as DNA: TGTGCCAGCAGCGAGGGGGTTGGCTATGGCTACACCTTC. It translates to CASSEGVGYGYTF. The full variable domain, its missing parts supplied by reference TRBV5-4 and TRBJ1-2, is ETGVTQSPTHLIKTRGQQVTLRCSSQSGHNTVSWYQQALGQGPQFIFQYYREEENGRGNFPPRFSGLQFPNYSSELNVNALELDDSALYLCASSEGVGYGYTFGSGTRLTVV.

The chain combines TRBV7-9 with TRBJ2-3; D remains ambiguous. The CDR3 loop spans 17 amino acids. The germline V gene encodes CDR1 SEHNR and CDR2 FQNEAQ (reference sequence). V gave up 6 bases and J gave up 1 base, with 20 bases separating them. The CDR3 reads CASRLRGSLAGTDTQYF. CDR3 DNA: TGTGCCAGCAGACTTAGAGGTAGCTTGGCGGGCACAGATACGCAGTATTTT. Complete variable domain (other parts from reference TRBV7-9 and TRBJ2-3): DTGVSQNPRHKITKRGQNVTFRCDPISEHNRLYWYRQTLGQGPEFLTYFQNEAQLEKSRLLSDRFSAERPKGSFSTLEIQRTEQGDSAMYLCASRLRGSLAGTDTQYFGPGTRLTVL.

The genes are TRBV18 and TRBJ1-1; no clear D. V was pared by 6 bases and J by 1 base, with 15 bases between. Looked up from germline, CDR1 is KGHSH and CDR2 is LQKENI. The length of the CDR3 is 15 residues. The CDR3 nucleotides read TGTGCCAGCTCCCCGAACGTCAGGAAGAACACTGAAGCTTTCTTT. Translation gives CASSPNVRKNTEAFF. The entire variable domain, with the rest obtained from reference TRBV18 and TRBJ1-1, is as follows: NAGVMQNPRHLVRRRGQEARLRCSPMKGHSHVYWYRQLPEEGLKFMVYLQKENIIDESGMPKERFSAEFPKEGPSILRIQQVVRGDSAAYFCASSPNVRKNTEAFFGQGTRLTVV.

The genes are TRBV6-1 and TRBJ1-1; 7 nucleotides line up with TRBD1. Looked up from germline, CDR1 is MNHNS and CDR2 is SASEGT. The CDR3 spans 15 residues. The V gene end was trimmed by 3 bases and the J gene end by 0 bases; junction bases not matched to a gene: 4. CDR3 loop: CASSDRGRMNTEAFF. The CDR3 DNA sequence: TGTGCCAGCAGTGATAGGGGGCGTATGAACACTGAAGCTTTCTTT.

The chain carries TRBV6-5 and TRBJ1-1; the match to TRBD1 covers 7 bases. The V gene end was trimmed by 6 bases and the J gene end by 0 bases; junction bases not matched to a gene: 7. CDR1 and CDR2 (germline): MNHEY, SVGAGI. The CDR3 extends over 15 amino acids. The chain's CDR3 is CASSRQGPMNTEAFF. The DNA of the CDR3 is TGTGCCAGCAGCCGACAGGGCCCGATGAACACTGAAGCTTTCTTT.

The genes are TRBV5-1 and TRBJ1-2, with D unclear. This CDR3 has 13 amino acids. In germline, CDR1 is SGHRS, CDR2 YFSETQ. V lost 3 bases to trimming and J lost 3 bases, with 9 bases between them. In nucleotides, the CDR3 is TGCGCCAGCAGCTCCTCTCGGGACTATGGCTACACCTTC. It translates to CASSSSRDYGYTF.

The V gene is TRBV5-1, the J gene TRBJ1-1; 12 positions match TRBD1. This CDR3 region has 14 residues. Germline CDR1 SGHRS, CDR2 YFSETQ. The J segment lost 10 bases and the V segment lost 4 bases, leaving 8 bases of the junction unmatched. The DNA of the CDR3 is TGCGCCAGCAGCGGGGGGACAGGGGGCCGAGGAGCTTTCTTT. Its protein product is CASSGGTGGRGAFF.

CDR3 bases: TGTGCCAGCAGCTTAGGGCAGGGGATTTACACCGGGGAGCTGTTTTTT. This sequence encodes CASSLGQGIYTGELFF. The rearrangement links TRBV7-2 to TRBJ2-2; D might be TRBD1 (6 bases). CDR1 SGHTA and CDR2 FQGNSA come from the germline V gene. Between the trimmed V and J ends, which lost 1 base and 3 bases, there was a span of 12 bases. The CDR3 is made up of 16 amino acids.

This chain joins TRBV5-1 and TRBJ2-2; 7 bases map to TRBD1. The V gene's germline CDR1 is SGHRS and CDR2 YFSETQ. This CDR3 spans 16 amino acids. J was trimmed by 4 bases and V by 0 bases; bases with no gene match: 6. The CDR3: CASSLGTGTATGELFF. CDR3 sequence (DNA): TGCGCCAGCAGCTTGGGTACCGGGACAGCCACCGGGGAGCTGTTTTTT.

The rearrangement uses TRBV29-1 and TRBJ2-3; perhaps TRBD2 as D (6 bases). CDR1 is SQVTM and CDR2 is ANQGSEA in the germline V gene. The CDR3 is 15 residues long. V lost 5 bases and J lost 0, with 15 bases in between. The CDR3 here is CSVNGGILSTDTQYF. CDR3 in DNA: TGCAGCGTTAATGGGGGGATACTAAGCACAGATACGCAGTATTTT.

The gene calls are TRBV6-2 or TRBV6-3 and TRBJ2-1; 8 bases align to TRBD1. Germline V lookup: CDR1 MNHEY, CDR2 SVGEGT. Germline trimming cut 4 bases from V and 5 bases from J; bases unmatched to any gene: 10. The CDR3 length is 16 residues. DNA of the CDR3: TGTGCCAGCAGTTTCTTCCAACAGGGGGAACACAATGAGCAGTTCTTC. Translating gives CASSFFQQGEHNEQFF.

The chain has TRBV5-1 and TRBJ1-1; TRBD1 is a possible D gene (6 bases). Germline loops: CDR1 SGHRS, CDR2 YFSETQ. The V gene lost 6 bases and the J gene lost 0 bases, with 21 bases spanning the gap. This CDR3 has 17 residues. Written as DNA, the CDR3 is TGCGCCAGCACTCTCCAAAGGACAGTCGGTTTGAACACTGAAGCTTTCTTT. Protein product: CASTLQRTVGLNTEAFF.

This chain connects TRBV7-9 to TRBJ1-1; perhaps TRBD1 as D (6 bases). The V and J ends lost 5 bases and 3 bases respectively, with 10 bases between them. The CDR3 sequence is 13 residues long. Germline lookup yields CDR1 SEHNR and CDR2 FQNEAQ (reference sequence). For the CDR3, the DNA is TGTGCCAGCAGCCTTGGACAGTACACTGAAGCTTTCTTT. The encoded protein is CASSLGQYTEAFF.

The rearrangement links TRBV7-2 to TRBJ2-1, with TRBD1 matching 9 bases. Germline-derived CDR1 and CDR2 are SGHTA and FQGNSA. The CDR3 consists of 16 residues. V shed 0 bases, J shed 7 bases, and the junction held 7 bases outside the gene matches. The CDR3 region has the DNA TGTGCCAGCAGCTTAGCCCCGGGACAGGGTCGGAATGAGCAGTTCTTC. It specifies CASSLAPGQGRNEQFF.

V gene TRBV7-3 combines with J gene TRBJ2-3; weak D call: TRBD1 (6 bases). V was trimmed by 3 bases and J by 2 bases, leaving 9 bases between them. This CDR3 has 14 amino acids. CDR1 SGHTA and CDR2 FQGTGA come from the germline V gene. The CDR3 here is CASSLGTSTDTQYF. In DNA, the CDR3 is TGTGCCAGCAGCTTGGGGACATCCACAGATACGCAGTATTTT.

The rearrangement links TRBV28 to TRBJ1-2, with TRBD1 matching over 10 bases. CDR1 MDHEN and CDR2 SYDVKM come from the germline V gene. V was pared by 6 bases and J by 8 bases, with 6 bases of the junction left unmatched. The CDR3 is 13 residues long. The CDR3 region has the DNA TGTGCCAGCAGAGTGGGACAGGGGCAAGGCTACACCTTC. This translates into CASRVGQGQGYTF.

The chain joins TRBV29-1 to TRBJ1-5; 8 nucleotides align to TRBD1. The CDR3 covers 14 residues. The germline V gene has CDR1 SQVTM and CDR2 ANQGSEA. V lost 6 bases and J lost 6; bases outside the gene matches: 10. Here the CDR3 reads CSVAPGGVSQPQHF. The CDR3 DNA reads as TGCAGCGTCGCCCCAGGGGGCGTTTCTCAGCCCCAGCATTTT.

J is TRBJ2-3 and V is TRBV5-1, with D maybe TRBD2 (7 bases). Germline lookup yields CDR1 SGHRS and CDR2 YFSETQ. The CDR3 has 17 amino acids. V dropped 3 bases and J dropped 2 bases, with 19 bases sitting between them. CDR3 region: CASSSYAGARDTDTQYF. CDR3 nucleotide sequence: TGCGCCAGCAGCTCCTACGCGGGGGCAAGGGACACAGATACGCAGTATTTT.